This T cell receptor beta chain was captured by sequencing in a study of T-cell reconstitution after alpha-beta-depleted transplantation in children. Overall study results and limits: In patients about two months after transplant, alpha-beta T cells reportedly arose from several hundred expanded graft clones. T-cell counts and diversity at one year post-transplant came mainly from newly produced T cells. Surviving recipient cells, namely T cells and thymic progenitors, were the source of high day-60 TCRbeta diversity in some patients.

Remarks on this clonotype: No antigen is known for it.

This CDR3 has 15 residues. V was pared by 1 base and J by 4 bases, with 13 bases between. Germline CDR1 is SGHTA and CDR2 is FQGNSA. Unique molecular identifiers were incorporated during preparation of the TCRbeta library. Using its own MiXCR run on the PCR reads, TCRdb lists one record per CDR3 protein. Of hundreds of thousands of distinct CDR3 sequences listed, about an eighth were seen once; the top ten hold roughly 0.77%. Sequenced here: PBMCs, sampled before TCRalphabeta/CD19-depleted stem cell transplant. The receptor comes from a girl aged 2 to 9 with congenital amegakaryocytic thrombocytopenia, due to receive a stem cell transplant. J is TRBJ1-2 and V is TRBV7-2, with a weak D call TRBD1 (6 bases). The DNA of the CDR3 is TGTGCCAGCAGCTTAGGACAGGCGTACTTCTATGGCTACACCTTC. Translation gives CASSLGQAYFYGYTF.